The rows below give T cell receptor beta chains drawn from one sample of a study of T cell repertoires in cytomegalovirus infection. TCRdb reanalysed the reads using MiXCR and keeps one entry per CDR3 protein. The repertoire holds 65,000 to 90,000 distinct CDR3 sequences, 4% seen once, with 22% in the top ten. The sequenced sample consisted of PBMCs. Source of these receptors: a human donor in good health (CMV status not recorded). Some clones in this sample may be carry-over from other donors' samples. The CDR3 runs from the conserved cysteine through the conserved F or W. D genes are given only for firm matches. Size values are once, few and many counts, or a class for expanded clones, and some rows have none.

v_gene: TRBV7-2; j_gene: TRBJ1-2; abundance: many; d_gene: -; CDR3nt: TGTGCCAGCAGCCCGGAATGGATGAGGGGCTACACCTTC; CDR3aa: CASSPEWMRGYTF
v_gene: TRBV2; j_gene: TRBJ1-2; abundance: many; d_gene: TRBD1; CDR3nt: TGTGCCAGCAGTGAAGCGGGGAGGGGGCATGGCTACACCTTC; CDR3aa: CASSEAGRGHGYTF
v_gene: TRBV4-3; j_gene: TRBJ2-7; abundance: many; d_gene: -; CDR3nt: TGCGCCAGCAGCCTCCGAGGGACATCCCACGAGCAGTACTTC; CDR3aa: CASSLRGTSHEQYF
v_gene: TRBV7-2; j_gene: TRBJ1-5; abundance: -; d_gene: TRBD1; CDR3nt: TGTGCCAGCAGCTTACAGGGGGTTATCAATCAGCCCCAGCATTTT; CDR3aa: CASSLQGVINQPQHF
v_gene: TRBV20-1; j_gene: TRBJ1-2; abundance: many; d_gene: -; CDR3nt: TGCAGTGCTAATGACGGGTTTGACTATGGCTACACCTTC; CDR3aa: CSANDGFDYGYTF
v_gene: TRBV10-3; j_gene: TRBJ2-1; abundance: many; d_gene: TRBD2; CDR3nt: TGTGCCATCAGGATTAGCGGGAGGAAGGATGAGCAGTTCTTC; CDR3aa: CAIRISGRKDEQFF
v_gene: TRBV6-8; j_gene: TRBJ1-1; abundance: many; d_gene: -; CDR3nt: TGTGCCAGCAGTCCGACGGGGATTTTACTCGTTGCTGGGAACACTGAAGCTTTCTTT; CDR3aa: CASSPTGILLVAGNTEAFF
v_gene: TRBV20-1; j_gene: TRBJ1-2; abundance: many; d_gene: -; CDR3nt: TGCAGTGCTAGCCCCGTGTCTAACTATGGCTACACCTTC; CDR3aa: CSASPVSNYGYTF
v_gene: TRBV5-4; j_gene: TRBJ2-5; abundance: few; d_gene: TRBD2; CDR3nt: TGTGCCAGCACCTGGTGGGCCGGGACTAGCCAAGAGACCCAGTACTTC; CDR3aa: CASTWWAGTSQETQYF
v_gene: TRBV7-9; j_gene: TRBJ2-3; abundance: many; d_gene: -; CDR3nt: TGTGCCAGCAGCTTACTGCAGGGGCGTGGGGATACGCAGTATTTT; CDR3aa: CASSLLQGRGDTQYF
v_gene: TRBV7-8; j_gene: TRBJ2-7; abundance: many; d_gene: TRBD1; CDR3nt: TGTGCCAGCAGCTTAGGGGAGACAGGGAGAATCCACGAGCAGTACTTC; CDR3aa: CASSLGETGRIHEQYF